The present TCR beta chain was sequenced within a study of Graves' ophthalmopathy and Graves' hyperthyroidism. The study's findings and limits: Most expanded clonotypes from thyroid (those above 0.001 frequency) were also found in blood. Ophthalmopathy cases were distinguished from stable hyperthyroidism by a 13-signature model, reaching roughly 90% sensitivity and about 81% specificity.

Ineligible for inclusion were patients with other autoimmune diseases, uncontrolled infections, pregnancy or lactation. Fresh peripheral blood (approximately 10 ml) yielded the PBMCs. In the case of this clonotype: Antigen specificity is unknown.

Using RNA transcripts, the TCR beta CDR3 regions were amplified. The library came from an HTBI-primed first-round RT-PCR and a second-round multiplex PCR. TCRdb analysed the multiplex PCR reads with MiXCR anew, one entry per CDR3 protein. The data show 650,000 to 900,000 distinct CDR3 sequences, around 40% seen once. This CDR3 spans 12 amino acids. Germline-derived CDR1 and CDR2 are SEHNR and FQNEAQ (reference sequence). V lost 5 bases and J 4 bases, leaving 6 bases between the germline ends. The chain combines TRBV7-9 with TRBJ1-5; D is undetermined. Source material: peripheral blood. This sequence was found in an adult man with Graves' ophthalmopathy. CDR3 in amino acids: CASSETNQPQHF. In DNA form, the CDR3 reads TGTGCCAGCAGCGAAACGAATCAGCCCCAGCATTTT.